These 15 T cell receptor beta chains came from one sample sequenced in a study of blood T cells in healthy people across ages. Then a second PCR, running roughly 6 to 11 cycles, was carried out with a sample-barcoded 5' primer and a J-beta primer mix. MiXCR was run by TCRdb on the 5' RACE reads, yielding one entry per CDR3 protein. Of 750,000 to 1,000,000 distinct CDR3 sequences detected, roughly 29% appear once; the ten largest clones hold approximately 10%. The same data also went into a second study, on T cells of mothers and their children.

The sequenced sample was blood. Receptors originate from a woman in her thirties or forties in good health.

Details on this clonotype: One junction end disagrees with the germline gene, perhaps due to a read error. The V call is TRBV7-9, the J call TRBJ1-1; D may be TRBD1 (5 bases). CDR3 length: 14 amino acids. CDR1 is SEHNR, CDR2 FQNEAQ, per germline (reference sequence). The CDR3 bases are TGTGCCAGCAGCTTAAGGGACCTGAACAATGAAGCTTTCTTT. This codes for CASSLRDLNNEAFF.

The chain joins TRBV6-1 to TRBJ2-5; 12 nucleotides line up with TRBD2. Germline trimming cut 7 bases from V and 1 base from J; bases unmatched to any gene: 13. This CDR3 is built from 18 residues. CDR1 and CDR2 from the germline V gene are MNHNS and SASEGT. The CDR3 DNA sequence: TGTGCCAGCACAACTTGGACTAGCGGGATCGGAATCCAAGAGACCCAGTACTTC. Its protein is CASTTWTSGIGIQETQYF.

In its sample, this clonotype was seen many times. The V gene is TRBV20-1, the J gene TRBJ2-3, with 7 bases matching TRBD2. This CDR3 has 16 amino acids. The V gene end was trimmed by 5 bases and the J gene end by 0 bases; junction bases not matched to a gene: 11. Germline assignment: CDR1 DFQATT and CDR2 SNEGSKA (reference sequence). In DNA form, the CDR3 reads TGCAGTGCTGGCAGCCGTCGGCGGGGGAGCACAGATACGCAGTATTTT. Encoded protein: CSAGSRRRGSTDTQYF.

This chain uses TRBV28 with TRBJ2-1; 8 bases match TRBD1. The DNA end lines up better with TRBJ2-7; the J call may be wrong. Germline V gene lookup returns CDR1 MDHEN and CDR2 SYDVKM. The CDR3 runs to 15 residues. CDR3 coding DNA: TGTGCCAGCAGAGTGTGGGGACAGGCCTACAATGAGCAGTACTTC. The encoded protein is CASRVWGQAYNEQYF.

This clonotype occurred a few times. This CDR3 reads CASSIGNNQPQHF. The CDR3, as DNA: TGTGCCAGCAGTATAGGAAACAATCAGCCCCAGCATTTT. This chain joins TRBV28 and TRBJ1-5, with D unresolved. CDR1 and CDR2 from the germline V gene are MDHEN and SYDVKM. The CDR3 extends over 13 amino acids. V lost 5 bases and J lost 3, with 8 bases in between.

This clonotype was observed at least ten times. V and J are TRBV6-5 and TRBJ2-5; D might be TRBD2 (5 bases). Trimming shortened V by 0 bases and J by 5 bases, and 13 bases separated the two germline ends. Germline CDR1 reads MNHEY; CDR2 reads SVGAGI. The CDR3 contains 15 residues. CDR3 loop: CASSYSALARETQYF. The CDR3 DNA sequence: TGTGCCAGCAGTTACTCGGCCTTAGCGAGGGAGACCCAGTACTTC.

This clonotype was seen a handful of times. An end of the junction differs from the germline gene, which may be a read error. The chain recombines TRBV7-2 with TRBJ2-4, with unresolved D. The tail of the sequence fits TRBJ2-7 better, so the J call may be wrong. There are 11 residues in the CDR3. In germline, CDR1 is SGHTA, CDR2 FQGNSA. CDR3 loop: CVSSLYYEQYF. DNA of the CDR3: TGTGTCAGCAGCTTATACTACGAGCAGTACTTC.

This CDR3 reads CSVGGGGGGEKLFF. The CDR3, as DNA: TGCAGCGTTGGAGGGGGCGGAGGGGGTGAAAAACTGTTTTTT. The J gene is TRBJ1-4, the V gene TRBV29-1, with 7 bases identical to TRBD1. Unmatched junction bases numbered 9, after V lost 4 bases and J lost 7 bases. The CDR3 is 14 residues long. CDR1 and CDR2 from the germline V gene are SQVTM and ANQGSEA. Full variable domain (missing parts from reference TRBV29-1 and TRBJ1-4): SAVISQKPSRDICQRGTSLTIQCQVDSQVTMMFWYRQQPGQSLTLIATANQGSEATYESGFVIDKFPISRPNLTFSTLTVSNMSPEDSSIYLCSVGGGGGGEKLFFGSGTQLSVL.

This clonotype showed up just a few times. The CDR3 nucleotides are TGTGCCAGCAATAGGAGAGGCGTTGAATCTTCCTACGAGCAGTACTTC. This codes for CASNRRGVESSYEQYF. The genes are TRBV12-3 or TRBV12-4 and TRBJ2-7; D is uncertain. Trimming shortened V by 7 bases and J by 1 base, and 20 bases separated the two germline ends. The CDR3 has 16 amino acids.

This clonotype was counted between two and nine times. The V gene is TRBV25-1, the J gene TRBJ2-7, with D possibly TRBD1 on 6 matching bases. Trimming took 4 bases from V and 3 from J, leaving 19 bases between them. From germline, CDR1 is MGHDK and CDR2 SYGVNS. This CDR3 is 16 amino acids long. As DNA, the CDR3 is TGTGCCAGCAGTGGCCATAGACAGGCGCCTAACTACGAGCAGTACTTC. Its translation: CASSGHRQAPNYEQYF.

A few counts support this clonotype. This chain joins TRBV7-2 and TRBJ1-1; possible D gene TRBD1, 5 bases. This CDR3 comprises 15 residues. V shed 3 bases and J shed 5 bases, with 16 bases lying between them. The germline V gene encodes CDR1 SGHTA and CDR2 FQGNSA. The CDR3 DNA sequence: TGTGCCAGCAGCTTGGGGCTCACCTTGGGGACTGAAGCTTTCTTT. This codes for CASSLGLTLGTEAFF.

This clonotype was found a few times. The chain recombines TRBV13 with TRBJ2-1, with 7 bases identical to TRBD2. The CDR3 runs 14 residues. Per the germline V gene, CDR1 is PRHDT and CDR2 is FYEKMQ (reference sequence). J lost 5 bases, V lost 5 bases, and 6 bases had no gene match. The DNA for the CDR3 is TGTGCCAGCAGCCCGGGACTACTCCACAATGAGCAGTTCTTC. It encodes CASSPGLLHNEQFF.

This clonotype has a single count. Possible read error: a much larger clone is one base away. This chain joins TRBV7-9 and TRBJ2-1; 8 bases agree with TRBD1. Germline loops: CDR1 SEHNR, CDR2 FQNEAQ (reference sequence). V gave up 7 bases and J gave up 13 bases; unmatched junction bases: 15. The CDR3 is made up of 14 amino acids. The CDR3 loop is CASTFSGQGETQFF. The CDR3 region has the DNA TGTGCCAGCACCTTCTCTGGACAGGGCGAGACCCAGTTCTTC.

On this clonotype: A read error may be the cause here, since a much bigger clone is one base away. The rearrangement uses TRBV5-1 and TRBJ2-1; TRBD2 matches 11 bases. This CDR3 spans 17 amino acids. The germline gives CDR1 SGHRS, CDR2 YFSETQ. CDR3 sequence reads: CTSRFSSGTSGYNEQFF. In DNA form, the CDR3 reads TGCACCAGCAGGTTTTCGTCGGGGACTAGCGGATACAATGAGCAGTTCTTC.

The sample holds a few counts of this clonotype. This chain links TRBV4-1 with TRBJ2-1; 9 nucleotides line up with TRBD1. Germline CDR1 MGHRA, CDR2 YSYEKL. This CDR3 comprises 16 residues. J gave up 7 bases and V 0 bases, and 7 bases lay outside the gene matches. The CDR3 nucleotides are TGCGCCAGCAGCCAAGAAAGCGGGACAGGGCGGAATGAGCAGTTCTTC. Its translation: CASSQESGTGRNEQFF.